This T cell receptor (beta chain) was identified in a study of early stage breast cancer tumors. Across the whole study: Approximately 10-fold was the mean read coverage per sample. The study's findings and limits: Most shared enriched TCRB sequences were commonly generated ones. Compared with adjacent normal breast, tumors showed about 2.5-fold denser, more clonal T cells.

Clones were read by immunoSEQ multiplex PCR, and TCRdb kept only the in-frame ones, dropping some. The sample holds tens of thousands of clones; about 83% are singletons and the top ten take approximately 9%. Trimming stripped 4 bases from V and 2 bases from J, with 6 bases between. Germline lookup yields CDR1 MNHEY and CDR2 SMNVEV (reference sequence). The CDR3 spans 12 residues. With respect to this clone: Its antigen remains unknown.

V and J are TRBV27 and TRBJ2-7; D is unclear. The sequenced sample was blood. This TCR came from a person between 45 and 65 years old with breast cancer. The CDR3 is CASSSIPYEQYF. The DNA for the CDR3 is TGTGCCAGCAGTTCCATTCCCTACGAGCAGTACTTC.